The TCR beta chain described here comes from a study of beta chain features in type 1 diabetes. J lost 4 bases, V lost 2 bases, and 8 bases had no gene match. Germline values: CDR1 SGHDN, CDR2 FVKESK. This CDR3 has 16 residues. Blood was collected once per donor into heparin, averaging about 110 mL. cDNA synthesis used the whole RNA isolate, giving expressed TCRB sequences. Measured with immunoSEQ multiplex PCR; TCRdb has only the in-frame clones, and not every one. The data contain 900,000 or so clones, 17% of them singletons. This clone has a handful of counts. Antigen: not known. Broader study findings: Fewer junction insertions and more nucleotide deletions appeared in type 1 diabetes patients. Any role of HLA type in TCRB rearrangement remained unresolved here.

This TCR came from a woman younger than 30 in good health. The V call is TRBV14, the J call TRBJ2-3, with 8 bases aligning to TRBD1. The sequenced sample was naive CD4+ T cells from blood. CDR3 DNA sequence: TGTGCCAGCAGCCAAATCCGGACAGGGTTCGCAGATACGCAGTATTTT. It translates to CASSQIRTGFADTQYF.